These T cell receptor beta chains were read from a single sample in a study of blood T cell repertoires in COVID-19. Profiled with immunoSEQ multiplex PCR; TCRdb holds only in-frame clones, not every one. The table lists about 310,000 clones, around 84% of them singletons. Sequencing input: PBMCs or T cells enriched from blood (not recorded which). The receptor source for this set is a woman aged 25 to 45 who had been exposed to COVID-19. The CDR3 runs from the conserved cysteine through the conserved F or W. The D gene is left open where the match is weak. The listing skips clone size in some rows; elsewhere it reads once, few, many or a size class.

clone size	D gene	V gene	J gene	CDR3 protein	CDR3 DNA
.	TRBD1	TRBV3-1/TRBV3-2	TRBJ1-2	CASSRTSPTGRFGYTF	TGTGCCAGCAGCCGAACGAGTCCGACAGGGCGTTTCGGCTACACCTTC
.	TRBD2	TRBV19	TRBJ2-7	CASSIGFGLAGGTFSYEQYF	TGTGCCAGTAGTATAGGATTCGGGCTAGCGGGAGGAACTTTTTCCTACGAGCAGTACTTC
.	TRBD2	TRBV6-5	TRBJ2-2	CASGGGTRFGELFF	TGTGCCAGCGGGGGGGGGACCCGATTCGGGGAGCTGTTTTTT
.	.	TRBV28	TRBJ1-3	CASSPPDSSGNTIYF	TGTGCCAGCAGTCCTCCGGACTCTTCTGGAAACACCATATATTTT
.	TRBD2	TRBV6-5	TRBJ2-5	CASRGELAGQETQYF	TGTGCCAGCAGGGGGGAACTAGCGGGACAAGAGACCCAGTACTTC
once	.	TRBV21-1	TRBJ2-1	CATILRDRGFYNEQFF	TGTGCCACCATCCTAAGGGACAGGGGGTTCTACAATGAGCAGTTCTTC
.	.	TRBV5-1	TRBJ2-5	CASSWGWGREGETQYF	TGCGCCAGCAGCTGGGGATGGGGCAGAGAAGGAGAGACCCAGTACTTC
once	.	TRBV3-1/TRBV3-2	TRBJ2-3	CASSQAGTDTQYF	TGTGCCAGCAGCCAAGCCGGCACAGATACGCAGTATTTT
.	.	TRBV7-9	TRBJ1-4	CASSLALVLQPNEKLFF	TGTGCCAGCAGCTTAGCGCTTGTTCTACAGCCTAATGAAAAACTGTTTTTT
.	TRBD1	TRBV6-2/TRBV6-3	TRBJ1-5	CASSYLRQGAGNQPQHF	TGTGCCAGCAGTTACCTCAGACAGGGGGCCGGCAATCAGCCCCAGCATTTT
.	.	TRBV11-2	TRBJ2-5	CASSLYGLGGTQYF	TGTGCCAGCAGCTTATATGGCTTGGGGGGGACCCAGTACTTC
.	.	TRBV18	TRBJ2-1	CASSQSGNEQFF	TGTGCCAGCTCACAGTCAGGTAATGAGCAGTTCTTC
once	.	TRBV11-1	TRBJ1-3	CASSLAQPGGSGNTIYF	TGTGCCAGCAGCTTAGCCCAGCCCGGAGGCTCTGGAAACACCATATATTTT
.	.	TRBV4-2	TRBJ2-3	CASSLSGITDTQYF	TGTGCCAGCAGCCTCAGCGGAATCACAGATACGCAGTATTTT
once	.	TRBV10-3	TRBJ1-3	CACGPAGSGNTIYF	TGTGCCTGTGGGCCAGCCGGCTCTGGAAACACCATATATTTT
.	TRBD1	TRBV5-4	TRBJ1-5	CASSSFDRVDQPQHF	TGTGCCAGCAGCTCGTTCGACAGGGTTGATCAGCCCCAGCATTTT
.	TRBD1	TRBV5-1	TRBJ1-1	CASSPPGTGVTEAFF	TGCGCCAGCAGCCCCCCCGGGACAGGGGTGACTGAAGCTTTCTTT
.	.	TRBV3-1/TRBV3-2	TRBJ2-7	CASSQSGTYEQYF	TGTGCCAGCAGCCAATCAGGTACCTACGAGCAGTACTTC
.	TRBD2	TRBV5-1	TRBJ2-3	CASSLGTRADTQYF	TGCGCCAGCAGCTTAGGGACTAGGGCAGATACGCAGTATTTT
.	TRBD1	TRBV19	TRBJ1-2	CASSLNIGQGYGYTF	TGTGCCAGTAGTCTGAACATAGGACAGGGGTATGGCTACACCTTC
.	TRBD1	TRBV25-1	TRBJ1-3	CASSESAGGASGNTIYF	TGTGCCAGCAGTGAATCGGCAGGGGGCGCGTCTGGAAACACCATATATTTT
.	.	TRBV28	TRBJ1-1	CASSSRVPNTEAFF	TGTGCCAGCAGTTCCCGGGTCCCAAACACTGAAGCTTTCTTT
.	TRBD2	TRBV19	TRBJ2-1	CASSFGRTYNEQFF	TGTGCCAGTAGTTTCGGGAGGACGTACAATGAGCAGTTCTTC
.	.	TRBV28	TRBJ1-4	CASSSQTLELFF	TGTGCCAGCAGTTCACAGACCCTCGAACTGTTTTTT
.	.	TRBV5-1	TRBJ2-2	CASSLDGAGELFF	TGCGCCAGCAGCTTGGACGGGGCCGGGGAGCTGTTTTTT
.	.	TRBV25-1	TRBJ1-1	CASSAQGNTEAFF	TGTGCCAGCAGTGCACAGGGGAACACTGAAGCTTTCTTT
.	.	TRBV7-3	TRBJ1-2	CASSSGGRSYGYTF	TGTGCCAGCAGCTCGGGAGGCCGCAGCTATGGCTACACCTTC
.	.	TRBV5-1	TRBJ2-3	CASSLVSGRDGTDTQYF	TGCGCCAGCAGCTTGGTCTCGGGGCGGGATGGCACAGATACGCAGTATTTT
.	TRBD1	TRBV19	TRBJ1-6	CASSISGTGGIENSPLHF	TGTGCCAGTAGTATATCAGGGACAGGGGGAATTGAGAATTCACCCCTCCACTTT
.	TRBD1	TRBV7-2	TRBJ1-2	CASSGTGTLYGYTF	TGTGCCAGCAGCGGGACAGGGACCCTCTATGGCTACACCTTC
.	TRBD2	TRBV6-1	TRBJ2-1	CASSEEPGLGYNEQFF	TGTGCCAGCAGTGAAGAGCCGGGACTAGGTTACAATGAGCAGTTCTTC
.	.	TRBV7-2	TRBJ2-1	CASSSEGAGEQFF	TGTGCCAGCAGTTCGGAGGGGGCGGGTGAGCAGTTCTTC
.	.	TRBV30	TRBJ1-1	CACLRKDQVRTEAFF	TGTGCCTGCCTAAGGAAAGATCAGGTGAGAACTGAAGCTTTCTTT
once	.	TRBV6-2/TRBV6-3	TRBJ1-1	CASSWDSTAPTEAFF	TGTGCCAGCAGTTGGGACTCTACCGCCCCGACTGAAGCTTTCTTT
.	.	TRBV6-5	TRBJ2-5	CASKRDQTQYF	TGTGCCAGCAAACGGGATCAGACCCAGTACTTC
.	.	TRBV11-3	TRBJ2-1	CASSATGTQNNEQFF	TGTGCCAGCAGCGCTACCGGGACACAGAACAATGAGCAGTTCTTC
.	TRBD1	TRBV11-2	TRBJ2-7	CASSTGQDHSYEQYF	TGTGCCAGCAGCACCGGACAGGACCACTCCTACGAGCAGTACTTC
.	.	TRBV2	TRBJ2-5	CASSEGVSGLRETQYF	TGTGCCAGCAGTGAAGGGGTTAGCGGCTTGCGAGAGACCCAGTACTTC
.	.	TRBV6-5	TRBJ1-1	CASAQGMNTEAFF	TGTGCCAGCGCGCAGGGCATGAACACTGAAGCTTTCTTT
once	.	TRBV6-5	TRBJ2-1	CATSDYYNEQFF	TGTGCCACCTCCGACTATTACAATGAGCAGTTCTTC
.	TRBD2	TRBV3-1/TRBV3-2	TRBJ2-7	CASSQGAVPGLTHYEQYF	TGTGCCAGCAGCCAAGGGGCAGTACCGGGACTAACCCATTACGAGCAGTACTTC
.	TRBD1	TRBV3-1/TRBV3-2	TRBJ2-7	CASSHRQGFNEQYF	TGTGCCAGCAGCCACAGACAGGGTTTCAACGAGCAGTACTTC
.	TRBD1	TRBV2	TRBJ1-1	CASSRGQGNTEAFF	TGTGCCAGCAGCCGTGGACAGGGAAACACTGAAGCTTTCTTT
.	TRBD2	TRBV5-4	TRBJ2-2	CASSLYSGNNTGELFF	TGTGCCAGCAGCTTGTACAGCGGGAATAACACCGGGGAGCTGTTTTTT
.	TRBD2	TRBV9	TRBJ2-5	CASSSTSGSGETQYF	TGTGCCAGCTCCTCGACTAGCGGGAGTGGAGAGACCCAGTACTTC
.	TRBD2	TRBV7-2	TRBJ2-7	CASSSRGTSYFYEQYF	TGTGCCAGCAGCTCTAGGGGGACTAGCTACTTCTACGAGCAGTACTTC
.	.	TRBV27	TRBJ2-7	CASSPLWTLSSYEQYF	TGTGCCAGCAGCCCCCTCTGGACTCTAAGCTCCTACGAGCAGTACTTC
few	TRBD1	TRBV30	TRBJ1-2	CAWSQQGADGYTF	TGTGCCTGGAGCCAACAGGGGGCCGATGGCTACACCTTC
.	.	TRBV2	TRBJ1-5	CASSEGRANNQPQHF	TGTGCCAGCAGTGAGGGCAGGGCCAACAATCAGCCCCAGCATTTT
.	TRBD2	TRBV27	TRBJ2-2	CASSLDRTSGGQNTGELFF	TGTGCCAGCAGTTTAGATCGGACTAGCGGGGGCCAGAACACCGGGGAGCTGTTTTTT
.	.	TRBV2	TRBJ2-5	CASTLGWETQYF	TGTGCCAGCACTCTAGGTTGGGAGACCCAGTACTTC
.	.	TRBV19	TRBJ2-7	CASSITGSYEQYF	TGTGCCAGTAGTATAACAGGCTCCTACGAGCAGTACTTC
.	.	TRBV6-4	TRBJ2-7	CASSEEQGYEQYF	TGTGCCAGCAGTGAAGAACAGGGCTACGAGCAGTACTTC